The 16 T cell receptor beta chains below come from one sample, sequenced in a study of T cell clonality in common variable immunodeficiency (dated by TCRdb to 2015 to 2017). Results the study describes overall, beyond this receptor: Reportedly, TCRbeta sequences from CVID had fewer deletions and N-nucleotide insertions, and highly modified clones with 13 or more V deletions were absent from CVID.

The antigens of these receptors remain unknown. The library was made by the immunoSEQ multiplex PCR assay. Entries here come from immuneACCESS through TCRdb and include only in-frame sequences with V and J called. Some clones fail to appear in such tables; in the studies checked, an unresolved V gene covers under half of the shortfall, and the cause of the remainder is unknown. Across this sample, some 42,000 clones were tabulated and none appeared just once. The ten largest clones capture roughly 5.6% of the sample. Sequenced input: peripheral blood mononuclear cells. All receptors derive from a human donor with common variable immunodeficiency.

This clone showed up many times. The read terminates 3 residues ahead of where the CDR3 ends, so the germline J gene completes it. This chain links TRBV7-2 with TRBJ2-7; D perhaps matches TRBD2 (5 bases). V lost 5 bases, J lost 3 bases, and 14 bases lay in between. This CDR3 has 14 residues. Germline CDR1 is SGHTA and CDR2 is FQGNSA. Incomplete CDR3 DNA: TGTGCCAGCAGCCCAACCCCGGGGTTCTACGAG. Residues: CASSPTPGFYE. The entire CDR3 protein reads CASSPTPGFYEQYF. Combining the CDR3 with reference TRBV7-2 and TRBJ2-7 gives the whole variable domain GAGVSQSPSNKVTEKGKDVELRCDPISGHTALYWYRQSLGQGLEFLIYFQGNSAPDKSGLPSDRFSAERTGGSVSTLTIQRTQQEDSAVYLCASSPTPGFYEQYFGPGTRLTVT.

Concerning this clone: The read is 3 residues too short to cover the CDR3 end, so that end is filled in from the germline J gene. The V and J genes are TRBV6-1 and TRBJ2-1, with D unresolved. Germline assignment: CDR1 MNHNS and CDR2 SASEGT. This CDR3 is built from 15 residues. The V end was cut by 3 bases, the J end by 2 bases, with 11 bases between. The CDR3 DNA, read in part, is TGTGCCAGCAGTGATGCCTCGCGGACCTACAATGAG. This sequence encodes CASSDASRTYNE. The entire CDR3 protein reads CASSDASRTYNEQFF.

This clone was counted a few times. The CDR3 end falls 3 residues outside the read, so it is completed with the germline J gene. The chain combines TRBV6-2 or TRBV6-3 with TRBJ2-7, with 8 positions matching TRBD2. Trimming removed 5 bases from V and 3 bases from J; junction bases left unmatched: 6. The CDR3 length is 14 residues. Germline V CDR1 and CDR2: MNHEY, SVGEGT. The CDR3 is CASSDTGTSYEQYF. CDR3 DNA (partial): TGTGCCAGCAGTGATACCGGGACTAGCTACGAG.

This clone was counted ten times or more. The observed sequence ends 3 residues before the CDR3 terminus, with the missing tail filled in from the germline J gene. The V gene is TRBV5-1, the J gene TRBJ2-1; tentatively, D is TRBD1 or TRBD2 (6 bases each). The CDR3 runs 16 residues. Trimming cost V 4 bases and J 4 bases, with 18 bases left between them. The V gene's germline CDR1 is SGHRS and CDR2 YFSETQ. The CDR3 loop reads CASSGGTTILYNEQFF. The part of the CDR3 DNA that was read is TGCGCCAGCAGCGGCGGGACAACGATCCTATACAATGAG. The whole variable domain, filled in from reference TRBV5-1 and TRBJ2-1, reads KAGVTQTPRYLIKTRGQQVTLSCSPISGHRSVSWYQQTPGQGLQFLFEYFSETQRNKGNFPGRFSGRQFSNSRSEMNVSTLELGDSALYLCASSGGTTILYNEQFFGPGTRLTVL.

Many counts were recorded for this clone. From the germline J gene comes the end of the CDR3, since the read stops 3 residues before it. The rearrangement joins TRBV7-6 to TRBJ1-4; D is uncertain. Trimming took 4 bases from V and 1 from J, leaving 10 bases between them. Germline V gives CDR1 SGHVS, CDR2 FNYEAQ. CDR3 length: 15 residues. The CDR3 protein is CASSSQGQTNEKLFF. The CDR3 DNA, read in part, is TGTGCCAGCAGCTCCCAAGGGCAAACTAATGAAAAA.

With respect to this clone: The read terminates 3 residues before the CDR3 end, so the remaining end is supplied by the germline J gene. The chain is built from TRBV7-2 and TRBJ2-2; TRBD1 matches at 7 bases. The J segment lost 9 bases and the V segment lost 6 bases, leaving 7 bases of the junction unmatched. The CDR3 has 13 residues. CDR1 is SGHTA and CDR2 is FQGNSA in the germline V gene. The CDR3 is CASSLNRGRELFF. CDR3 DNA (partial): TGTGCCAGCAGTTTGAACAGGGGCAGGGAG.

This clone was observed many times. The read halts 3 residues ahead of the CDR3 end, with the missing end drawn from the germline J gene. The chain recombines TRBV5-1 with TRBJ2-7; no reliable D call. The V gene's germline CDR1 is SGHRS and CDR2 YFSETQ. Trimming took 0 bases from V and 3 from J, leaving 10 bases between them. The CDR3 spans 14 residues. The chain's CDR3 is CASSLATAYYEQYF. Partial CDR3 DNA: TGCGCCAGCAGCTTGGCCACAGCCTACTACGAG.

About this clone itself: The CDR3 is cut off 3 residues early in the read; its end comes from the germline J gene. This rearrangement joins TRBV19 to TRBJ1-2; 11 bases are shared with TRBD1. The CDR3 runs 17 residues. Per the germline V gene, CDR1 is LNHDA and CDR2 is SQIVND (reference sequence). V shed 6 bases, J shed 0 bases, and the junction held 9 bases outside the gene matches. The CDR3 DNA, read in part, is TGTGCCAGTAGGAAGCCGGGACAGGGGGTTTCTAACTATGGC. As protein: CASRKPGQGVSNYG. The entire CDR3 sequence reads CASRKPGQGVSNYGYTF.

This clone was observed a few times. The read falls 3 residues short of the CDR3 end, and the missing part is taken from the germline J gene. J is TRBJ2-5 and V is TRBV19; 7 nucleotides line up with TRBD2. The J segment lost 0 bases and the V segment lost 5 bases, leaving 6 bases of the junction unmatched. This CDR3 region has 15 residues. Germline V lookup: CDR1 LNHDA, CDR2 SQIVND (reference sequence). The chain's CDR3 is CASSALAAHQETQYF. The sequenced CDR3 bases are TGTGCCAGTAGTGCGCTAGCGGCACACCAAGAGACC. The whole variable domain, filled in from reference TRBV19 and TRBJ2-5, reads DGGITQSPKYLFRKEGQNVTLSCEQNLNHDAMYWYRQDPGQGLRLIYYSQIVNDFQKGDIAEGYSVSREKKESFPLTVTSAQKNPTAFYLCASSALAAHQETQYFGPGTRLLVL.

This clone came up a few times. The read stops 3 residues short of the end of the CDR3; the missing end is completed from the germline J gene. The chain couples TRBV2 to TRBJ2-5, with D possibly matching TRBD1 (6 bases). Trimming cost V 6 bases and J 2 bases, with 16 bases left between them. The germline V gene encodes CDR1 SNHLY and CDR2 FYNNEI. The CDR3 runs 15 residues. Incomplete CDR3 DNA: TGTGCCAGCAGGGAAATAGCAGGGGCACAAGAGACC. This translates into CASREIAGAQET. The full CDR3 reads CASREIAGAQETQYF. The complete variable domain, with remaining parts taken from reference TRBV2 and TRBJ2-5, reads EPEVTQTPSHQVTQMGQEVILRCVPISNHLYFYWYRQILGQKVEFLVSFYNNEISEKSEIFDDQFSVERPDGSNFTLKIRSTKLEDSAMYFCASREIAGAQETQYFGPGTRLLVL.

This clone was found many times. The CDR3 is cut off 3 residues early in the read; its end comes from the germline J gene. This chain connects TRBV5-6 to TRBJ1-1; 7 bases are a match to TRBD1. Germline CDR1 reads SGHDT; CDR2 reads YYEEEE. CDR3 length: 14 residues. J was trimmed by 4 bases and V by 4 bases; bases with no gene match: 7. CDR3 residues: CASSIGTVGTEAFF. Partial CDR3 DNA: TGTGCCAGCAGCATTGGGACAGTGGGCACTGAA.

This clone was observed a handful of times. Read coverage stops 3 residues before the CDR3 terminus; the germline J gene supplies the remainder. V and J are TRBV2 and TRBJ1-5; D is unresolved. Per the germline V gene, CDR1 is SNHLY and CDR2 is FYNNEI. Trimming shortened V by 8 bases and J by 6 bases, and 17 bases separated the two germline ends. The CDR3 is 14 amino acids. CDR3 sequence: CASSGSIVAQPQHF. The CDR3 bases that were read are TGTGCCAGCTCCGGGTCCATAGTAGCTCAGCCC. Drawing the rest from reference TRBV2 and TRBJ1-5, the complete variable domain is EPEVTQTPSHQVTQMGQEVILRCVPISNHLYFYWYRQILGQKVEFLVSFYNNEISEKSEIFDDQFSVERPDGSNFTLKIRSTKLEDSAMYFCASSGSIVAQPQHFGDGTRLSIL.

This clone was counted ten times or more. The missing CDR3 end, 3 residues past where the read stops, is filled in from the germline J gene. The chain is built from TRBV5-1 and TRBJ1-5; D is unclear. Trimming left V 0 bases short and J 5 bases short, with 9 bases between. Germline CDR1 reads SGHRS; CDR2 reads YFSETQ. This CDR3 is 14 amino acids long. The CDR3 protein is CASSLEGSHQPQHF. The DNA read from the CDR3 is TGCGCCAGCAGCTTGGAGGGCTCTCATCAGCCC.

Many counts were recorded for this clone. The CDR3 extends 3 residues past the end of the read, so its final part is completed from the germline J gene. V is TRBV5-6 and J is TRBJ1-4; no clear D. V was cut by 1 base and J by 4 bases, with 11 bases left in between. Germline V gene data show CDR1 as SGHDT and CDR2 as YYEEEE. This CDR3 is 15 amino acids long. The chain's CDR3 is CASSLKPRVNEKLFF. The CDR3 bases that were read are TGTGCCAGCAGCTTGAAGCCACGGGTTAATGAAAAA.

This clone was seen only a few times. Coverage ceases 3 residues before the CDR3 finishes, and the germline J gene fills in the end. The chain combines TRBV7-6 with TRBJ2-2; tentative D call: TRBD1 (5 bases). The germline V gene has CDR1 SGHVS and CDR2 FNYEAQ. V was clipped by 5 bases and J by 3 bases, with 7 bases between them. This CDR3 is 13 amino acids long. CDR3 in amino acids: CASSQTDTGELFF. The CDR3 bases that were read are TGTGCCAGCAGCCAGACAGACACCGGGGAG.

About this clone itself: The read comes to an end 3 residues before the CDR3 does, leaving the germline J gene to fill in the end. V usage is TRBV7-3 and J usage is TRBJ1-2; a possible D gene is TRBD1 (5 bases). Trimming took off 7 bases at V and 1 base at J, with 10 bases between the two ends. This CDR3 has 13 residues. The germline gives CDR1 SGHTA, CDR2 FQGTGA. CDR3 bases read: TGTGCCAGCACGATGGGGGGTAACTATGGC. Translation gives CASTMGGNYG. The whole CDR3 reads CASTMGGNYGYTF. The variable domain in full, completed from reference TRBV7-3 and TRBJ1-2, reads GAGVSQTPSNKVTEKGKYVELRCDPISGHTALYWYRQSLGQGPEFLIYFQGTGAADDSGLPNDRFFAVRPEGSVSTLKIQRTERGDSAVYLCASTMGGNYGYTFGSGTRLTVV.